This TCR beta chain emerged from a study of cytomegalovirus exposure and HLA in healthy donors. CDR3 length equals 15 residues. Germline loops: CDR1 SEHNR, CDR2 FQNEAQ (reference sequence). V lost 5 bases and J lost 0, with 11 bases in between. Overall study results and limits: The investigators catalogued 150 or so TCR beta chains as cytomegalovirus-associated. High sensitivity and specificity were reportedly achieved when the classifier diagnosed cytomegalovirus status. Most TCR sequences showed up rarely, but some public TCRs showed up in many donors.

Using immunoSEQ multiplex PCR, the repertoire was profiled, and TCRdb retains in-frame clones only, with some absent. The data show more than 80,000 clones, with 88% seen just once and 1.8% held by the top ten. These donors were members of the roughly 120-subject validation cohort, a group separate from the roughly 670-subject first cohort. Comments on this clone: The antigen is not known.

The sample taken for sequencing was PBMCs. This receptor was taken from a woman younger than 30 in good health and CMV-seropositive. J is TRBJ1-5 and V is TRBV7-9; the D is unclear. CDR3 protein: CASSPPGDSNQPQHF. The DNA for the CDR3 is TGTGCCAGCAGCCCACCCGGAGATAGCAATCAGCCCCAGCATTTT.